This TCR beta chain was found in a study of cytomegalovirus exposure and HLA in healthy donors. Study findings and constraints: TCR association rates varied by HLA locus in a later analysis, with DRB1 highest and HLA-C lowest. Earlier results showed most TCR beta V segments being productive about 87% or about 30% of the time. Across donors, most TCRs were seen rarely, yet some public ones were widespread.

Trimming took 6 bases from V and 5 from J, leaving 16 bases between them. The CDR3 spans 14 residues. Per the germline V gene, CDR1 is MGHRA and CDR2 is YSYEKL. 13 Jbeta primers and 60 Vbeta primers were used for the PCR. Per the study methods: Around 9.9 million shared chains were among the roughly 80 million unique TCR beta chains that a later analysis counted. Generated by immunoSEQ multiplex PCR, the TCRdb table keeps only in-frame clones and is missing some. V, J and clone size reflect that table, while D and trimming were determined from the DNA. The sample holds about 160,000 clones, 82% seen once. A note on this clone: Its target is not known.

What was sequenced was PBMCs. The clonotype originates from a girl aged 2 to 10 in good health and CMV-seropositive. The V and J genes are TRBV4-1 and TRBJ1-1; possible D gene TRBD1, 5 bases. In DNA form, the CDR3 reads TGCGCCAGCAGGGGTACACTTAAGGGGACTGAAGCTTTCTTT. Protein sequence: CASRGTLKGTEAFF.